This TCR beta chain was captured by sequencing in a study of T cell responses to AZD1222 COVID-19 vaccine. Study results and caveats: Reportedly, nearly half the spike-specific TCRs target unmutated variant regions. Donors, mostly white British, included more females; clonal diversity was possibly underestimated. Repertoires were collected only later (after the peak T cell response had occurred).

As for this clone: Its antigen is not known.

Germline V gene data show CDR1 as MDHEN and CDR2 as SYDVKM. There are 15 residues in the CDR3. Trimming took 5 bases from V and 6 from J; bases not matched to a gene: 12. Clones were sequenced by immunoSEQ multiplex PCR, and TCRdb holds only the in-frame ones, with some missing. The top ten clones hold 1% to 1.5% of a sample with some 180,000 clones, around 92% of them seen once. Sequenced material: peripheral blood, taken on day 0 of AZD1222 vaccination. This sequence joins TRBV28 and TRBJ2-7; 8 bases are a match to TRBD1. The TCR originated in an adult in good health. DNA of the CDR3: TGTGCCAGCAGTCCACACACCCCGACAGGGGTCGAGCAGTACTTC. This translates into CASSPHTPTGVEQYF. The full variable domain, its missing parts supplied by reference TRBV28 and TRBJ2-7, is DVKVTQSSRYLVKRTGEKVFLECVQDMDHENMFWYRQDPGLGLRLIYFSYDVKMKEKGDIPEGYSVSREKKERFSLILESASTNQTSMYLCASSPHTPTGVEQYFGPGTRLTVT.